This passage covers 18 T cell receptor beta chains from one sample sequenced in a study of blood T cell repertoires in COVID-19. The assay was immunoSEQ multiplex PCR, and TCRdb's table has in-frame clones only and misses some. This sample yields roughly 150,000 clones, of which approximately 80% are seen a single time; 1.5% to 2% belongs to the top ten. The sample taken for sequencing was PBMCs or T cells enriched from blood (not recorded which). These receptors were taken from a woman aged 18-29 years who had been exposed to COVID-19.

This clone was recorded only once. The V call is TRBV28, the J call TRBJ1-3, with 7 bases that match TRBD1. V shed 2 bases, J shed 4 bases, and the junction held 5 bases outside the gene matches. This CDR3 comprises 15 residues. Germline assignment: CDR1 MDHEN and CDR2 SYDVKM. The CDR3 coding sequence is TGTGCCAGCAGTTTAAGGGGGCCCGTGGGAAACACCATATATTTT. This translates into CASSLRGPVGNTIYF.

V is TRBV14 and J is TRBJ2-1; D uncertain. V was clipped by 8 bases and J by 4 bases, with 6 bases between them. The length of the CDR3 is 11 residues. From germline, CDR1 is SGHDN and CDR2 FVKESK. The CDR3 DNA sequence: TGTGCCAGCGGTAGTTACAATGAGCAGTTCTTC. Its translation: CASGSYNEQFF.

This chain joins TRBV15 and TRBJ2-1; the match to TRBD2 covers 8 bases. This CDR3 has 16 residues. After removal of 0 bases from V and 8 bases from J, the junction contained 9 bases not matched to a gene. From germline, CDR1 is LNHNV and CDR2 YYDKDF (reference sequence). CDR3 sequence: CATSRDLGGGYYEQFF. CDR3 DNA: TGTGCCACCAGCAGAGATCTAGGCGGGGGGTACTATGAGCAGTTCTTC.

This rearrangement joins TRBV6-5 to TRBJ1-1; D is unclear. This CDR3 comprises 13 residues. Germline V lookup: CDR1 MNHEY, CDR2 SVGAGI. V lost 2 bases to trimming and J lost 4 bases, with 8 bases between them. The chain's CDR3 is CASSYPGSTEAFF. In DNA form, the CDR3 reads TGTGCCAGCAGTTACCCGGGGTCCACTGAAGCTTTCTTT.

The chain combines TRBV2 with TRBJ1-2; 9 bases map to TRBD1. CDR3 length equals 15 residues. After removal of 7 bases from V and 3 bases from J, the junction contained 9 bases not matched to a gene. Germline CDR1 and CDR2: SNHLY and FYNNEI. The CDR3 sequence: CASTKDRGRDYGYTF. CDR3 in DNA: TGTGCCAGCACCAAGGACAGGGGAAGGGACTATGGCTACACCTTC.

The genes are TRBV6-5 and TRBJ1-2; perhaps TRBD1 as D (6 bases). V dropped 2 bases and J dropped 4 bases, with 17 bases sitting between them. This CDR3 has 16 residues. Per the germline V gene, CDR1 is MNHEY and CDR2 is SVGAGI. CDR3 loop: CASSYATGGALYGYTF. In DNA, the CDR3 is TGTGCCAGCAGTTACGCGACGGGGGGGGCCCTCTATGGCTACACCTTC.

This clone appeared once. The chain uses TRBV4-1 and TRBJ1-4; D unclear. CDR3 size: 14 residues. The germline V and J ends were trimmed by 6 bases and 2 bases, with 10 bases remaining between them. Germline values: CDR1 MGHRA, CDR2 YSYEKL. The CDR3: CASSVLQTNEKLFF. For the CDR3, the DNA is TGCGCCAGCAGTGTTCTTCAGACTAATGAAAAACTGTTTTTT.

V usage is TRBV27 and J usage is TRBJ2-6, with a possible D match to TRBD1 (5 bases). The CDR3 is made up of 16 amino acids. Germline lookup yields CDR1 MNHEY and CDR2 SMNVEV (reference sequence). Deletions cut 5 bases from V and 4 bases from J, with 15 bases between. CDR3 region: CASSPLGLQGANVLTF. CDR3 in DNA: TGTGCCAGCAGTCCCCTGGGGCTTCAGGGGGCCAACGTCCTGACTTTC.

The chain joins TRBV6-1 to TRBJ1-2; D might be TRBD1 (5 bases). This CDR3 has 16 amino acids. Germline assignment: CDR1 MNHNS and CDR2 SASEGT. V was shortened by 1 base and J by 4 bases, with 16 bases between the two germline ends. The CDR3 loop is CASSEEFWGGIYGYTF. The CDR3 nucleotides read TGTGCCAGCAGTGAAGAATTTTGGGGGGGAATCTATGGCTACACCTTC.

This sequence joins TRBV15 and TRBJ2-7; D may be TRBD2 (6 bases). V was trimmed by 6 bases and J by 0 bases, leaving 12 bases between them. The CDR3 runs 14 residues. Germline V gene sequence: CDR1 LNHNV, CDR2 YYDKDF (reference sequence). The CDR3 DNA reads TGTGCCACCAGGGAGGCGGGATCCTCCTACGAGCAGTACTTC. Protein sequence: CATREAGSSYEQYF.

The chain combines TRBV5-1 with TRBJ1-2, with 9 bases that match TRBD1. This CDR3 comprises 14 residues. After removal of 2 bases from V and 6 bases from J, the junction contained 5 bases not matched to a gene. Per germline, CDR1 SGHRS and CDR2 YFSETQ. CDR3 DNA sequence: TGCGCCAGCAGCTTATACGGGACAGGGAATGGCTACACCTTC. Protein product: CASSLYGTGNGYTF.

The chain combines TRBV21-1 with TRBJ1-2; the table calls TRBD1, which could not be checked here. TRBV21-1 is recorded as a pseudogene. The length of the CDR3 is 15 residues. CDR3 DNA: TGTGCCAGCAGCTATCCGACAGGGATCTTCTATGGCTACACCTTC. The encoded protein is CASSYPTGIFYGYTF.

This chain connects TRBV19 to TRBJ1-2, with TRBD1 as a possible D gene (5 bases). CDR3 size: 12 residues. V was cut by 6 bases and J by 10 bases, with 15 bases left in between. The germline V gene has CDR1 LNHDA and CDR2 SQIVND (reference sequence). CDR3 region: CASRKEGESYTF. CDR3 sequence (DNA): TGTGCCAGTAGGAAGGAAGGGGAATCCTACACCTTC. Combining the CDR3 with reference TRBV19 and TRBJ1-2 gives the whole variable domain DGGITQSPKYLFRKEGQNVTLSCEQNLNHDAMYWYRQDPGQGLRLIYYSQIVNDFQKGDIAEGYSVSREKKESFPLTVTSAQKNPTAFYLCASRKEGESYTFGSGTRLTVV.

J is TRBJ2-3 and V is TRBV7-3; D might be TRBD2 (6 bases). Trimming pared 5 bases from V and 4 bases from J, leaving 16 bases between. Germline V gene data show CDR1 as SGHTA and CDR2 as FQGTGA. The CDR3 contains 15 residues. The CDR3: CASSPTLLASDTQYF. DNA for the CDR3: TGTGCCAGCAGCCCCACCTTACTAGCTTCAGATACGCAGTATTTT.

CDR3: CASSLVRTNDSPLHF. CDR3 nucleotides: TGTGCCAGCAGCTTAGTACGGACAAATGATTCACCCCTCCACTTT. The chain couples TRBV7-2 to TRBJ1-6; tentative D call: TRBD1 (5 bases). There are 15 residues in the CDR3. CDR1 is SGHTA, CDR2 FQGNSA, per germline. The ends were cut back, 1 base at V and 8 bases at J, with 12 bases in the middle.

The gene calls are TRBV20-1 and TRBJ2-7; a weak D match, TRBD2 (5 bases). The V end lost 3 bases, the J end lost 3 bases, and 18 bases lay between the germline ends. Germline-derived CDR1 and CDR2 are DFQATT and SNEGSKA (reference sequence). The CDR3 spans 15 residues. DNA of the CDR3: TGCAGTGCTAGTCTCGGACTCGGGCGGAGCTACGAGCAGTACTTC. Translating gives CSASLGLGRSYEQYF.

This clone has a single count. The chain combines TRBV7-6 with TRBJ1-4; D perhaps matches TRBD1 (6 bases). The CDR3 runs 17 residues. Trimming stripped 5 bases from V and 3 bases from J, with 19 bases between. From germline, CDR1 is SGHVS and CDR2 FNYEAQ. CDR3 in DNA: TGTGCCAGCAGCCCAGTCCTCAGGGGCCCGGCTAATGAAAAACTGTTTTTT. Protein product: CASSPVLRGPANEKLFF.

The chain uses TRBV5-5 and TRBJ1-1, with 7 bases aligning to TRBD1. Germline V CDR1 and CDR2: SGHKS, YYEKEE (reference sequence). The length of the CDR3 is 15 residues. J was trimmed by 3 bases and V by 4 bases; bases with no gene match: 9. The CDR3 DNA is TGTGCCAGCAGCCCCTGGGTTAGGGGGCACACTGAAGCTTTCTTT. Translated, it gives CASSPWVRGHTEAFF.